This TCR beta chain was obtained from a study of blood T cells in healthy people across ages (dated by TCRdb to the mid-2010s). Study-level background: In model experiments, template switching captured roughly one uniquely barcoded TCR beta cDNA molecule for every two T cells. To avoid experimental bias, donors of different ages were randomly spread across the sequencing lanes. The study analyzed two additional independent replicas of 1 million unique cDNA reads from the same blood draw for two donors, one aged 18 to 29 and one aged 80 or older. The study measured age-related changes in TCR beta repertoire diversity using deep sequencing normalized with unique cDNA molecular identifiers. The donors were split into four age groups: young (average roughly 15 years), middle-aged (roughly 39), aged (more than 60) and long-lived (approximately 80). Study-wide findings and limitations: The long-lived group showed more naive CD4+ T cells, fewer expanded clones and increased TCR diversity than the aged group, suggesting age selection. As age increased, observed TCR beta diversity per million T cells dropped in a roughly linear way, and a significant reduction was already evident by age approximately 40. Estimates of total diversity based on one million sequenced T cells were considered lower bounds and underestimates. A strong correlation was found between observed TCR beta diversity and the percentage of naive T cells measured by flow cytometry. Since profiling was done on bulk unsorted PBMCs, naive and antigen-experienced compartments could not be conclusively compared. Because the CMV infection status of the donors was unknown, age-related changes in expanded clonotypes may potentially have been confounded.

The library relied on 5' RACE. Data came from an Illumina HiSeq 2500. A second PCR of about 7 to 12 cycles was run with a J-beta primer mix and a sample-barcoded 5' primer. A template-switch 5' adaptor carrying 12 random nucleotides introduced a unique molecular identifier onto each TCR beta cDNA molecule. Each sample yielded at least 2.5 million CDR3-containing paired-end reads. All of the RNA was converted into first-strand cDNA using the Mint cDNA synthesis kit, with a TRBC-specific oligonucleotide serving as the primer. All cDNA was treated with uracil-DNA glycosylase and then went through a first 18-cycle PCR with the universal primers M1SS and BC2_uni_R. The published analysis was carried out like this. For normalization, 1 million high-quality reads were randomly selected from each sample, with every read carrying a distinct molecular identifier. Reads sharing molecular identifiers were discarded rather than binned into consensus sequences. MiTCR, with a Q25 quality threshold and the strictest error-elimination algorithm, was used for CDR3 identification, clonotype clustering and error correction. A nonparametric unseen species model with Euler transformation was used to estimate a lower bound on total TCR beta diversity. TCRdb reran the public reads through fastp at Q25 and MiXCR, keeping productive beta chains. Entries are consolidated by CDR3 protein sequence, retaining the most common genes and DNA. The V and J calls shown here were made by TCRdb, not taken from the authors' results. Counted in this sample were roughly 1,300,000 distinct CDR3 sequences; almost 60% of them appeared once. About 6.7% of the sample lies in the top ten.

Donors were 35 to 40 systemically healthy Caucasian individuals from Russia aged about 6 to 100 years. Ten milliliters of peripheral blood were drawn from each donor into EDTA-treated Vacutainer tubes. Ficoll-Paque density-gradient centrifugation was used to isolate PBMCs, with at least 6 million per sample. Total RNA was extracted from PBMCs with Trizol reagent, with at least 6 micrograms obtained per sample. For every donor, an aliquot of PBMCs went through flow cytometry to measure the percentages of naive CD45RAhigh/CD27high T cells. A remark on this clonotype: Its antigen is currently not known. Per-nucleotide qualities are absent, and no much larger clonotype sits a single base away.

Trimming takes 4 bases from V and 10 bases from J, and the germline ends sit 13 bases apart. CDR1 is given as SGHDN and CDR2 as FVKESK, both from the germline V gene. The CDR3, from cysteine to phenylalanine, totals 12 residues. Just the 36-base CDR3 DNA is kept, in frame starting at base 1. This clonotype was sampled from a man younger than 30 in good health. The rearranged segments are TRBV14 and TRBJ1-1, with no confident D gene call. The specimen sequenced was blood. This receptor carries the CDR3 CASSRGPRGAFF. The DNA sequence is TGTGCCAGCAGCCGAGGGCCACGAGGAGCTTTCTTT.